The 22 T cell receptor beta chains below come from one sample, sequenced in a study of vaccination and CD4 T cells after COVID-19. Noted treatment: roughly 10-day PBMC culture with coronavirus spike peptide pools or control peptides (ViraFEST assay). Cultured CD4+ T cell DNA was sequenced using the Oncomine TCR Beta short-read assay. TCRdb reprocessed the PCR reads with MiXCR, giving one entry per CDR3 protein. The table records fewer than 20,000 distinct CDR3 sequences, 40% to 50% of them present only once. Their specific antigens are unknown. Sequencing was performed on CD4+ T cells from blood, cultured in vitro, taken before SARS-CoV-2 vaccination. These receptors were obtained from a human donor who had recovered from COVID-19.

This clonotype has just a few counts. This chain links TRBV7-2 with TRBJ1-2; no definite D call. Trimming took off 5 bases at V and 3 bases at J, with 7 bases between the two ends. The CDR3 loop spans 12 amino acids. Germline assignment: CDR1 SGHTA and CDR2 FQGNSA. Written as DNA, the CDR3 is TGTGCCAGCAGCCCCCGGGACTATGGCTACACCTTC. As protein: CASSPRDYGYTF. Supplemented by reference TRBV7-2 and TRBJ1-2, the full variable domain reads GAGVSQSPSNKVTEKGKDVELRCDPISGHTALYWYRQSLGQGLEFLIYFQGNSAPDKSGLPSDRFSAERTGGSVSTLTIQRTQQEDSAVYLCASSPRDYGYTFGSGTRLTVV.

This clonotype showed up just a few times. The chain couples TRBV20-1 to TRBJ1-1; the match to TRBD1 covers 8 bases. V was clipped by 3 bases and J by 0 bases; unmatched bases: 3. Per germline, CDR1 DFQATT and CDR2 SNEGSKA (reference sequence). The CDR3 runs 14 residues. CDR3 protein: CSAREQGVNTEAFF. The DNA of the CDR3 is TGCAGTGCTAGGGAACAGGGGGTGAACACTGAAGCTTTCTTT.

The chain recombines TRBV3-1 with TRBJ2-5, with unresolved D. The CDR3 contains 14 residues. Trimming shortened V by 1 base and J by 0 bases, and 6 bases separated the two germline ends. Germline assignment: CDR1 LGHDT and CDR2 YNNKEL (reference sequence). The CDR3: CASSQATNQETQYF. The CDR3 DNA reads as TGTGCCAGCAGCCAAGCGACCAACCAAGAGACCCAGTACTTC.

V usage is TRBV7-2 and J usage is TRBJ2-2; D may be TRBD2 (5 bases). The CDR3 is made up of 15 amino acids. Germline loops: CDR1 SGHTA, CDR2 FQGNSA. Trimming took 1 base from V and 4 from J, leaving 10 bases between them. The CDR3 nucleotides read TGTGCCAGCAGCTTAGAGCAGGCGGGCACCGGGGAGCTGTTTTTT. Translated, it gives CASSLEQAGTGELFF. The entire variable domain, with the rest obtained from reference TRBV7-2 and TRBJ2-2, is as follows: GAGVSQSPSNKVTEKGKDVELRCDPISGHTALYWYRQSLGQGLEFLIYFQGNSAPDKSGLPSDRFSAERTGGSVSTLTIQRTQQEDSAVYLCASSLEQAGTGELFFGEGSRLTVL.

The chain is built from TRBV12-3 or TRBV12-4 and TRBJ2-5, with 8 bases matching TRBD1. V shed 7 bases and J 1 base; nucleotides not matched to a gene: 17. This CDR3 contains 18 residues. CDR3 nucleotides: TGTGCCAGCATATTGGGTCGCAGGGGGCTTTTACCCCAAGAGACCCAGTACTTC. Translation: CASILGRRGLLPQETQYF.

This clonotype has just a few counts. The chain has TRBV6-2 or TRBV6-3 and TRBJ1-1, with no clear D. This CDR3 is built from 13 residues. Germline lookup yields CDR1 MNHEY and CDR2 SVGEGT. With 5 bases removed from V and 6 bases from J, the gap between germline ends came to 13 bases. The CDR3 is CASSPTWMAEAFF. CDR3 nucleotides: TGTGCCAGCAGTCCCACCTGGATGGCTGAAGCTTTCTTT.

The V call is TRBV11-3, the J call TRBJ2-7; tentative D call: TRBD2 (6 bases). The ends were cut back, 2 bases at V and 2 bases at J, with 13 bases in the middle. Germline-derived CDR1 and CDR2 are SGHNT and YENEEA. This CDR3 has 15 residues. The CDR3 spells CASSLSTGTAYEQYF. The CDR3 DNA sequence: TGTGCCAGCAGCTTAAGTACCGGGACTGCCTACGAGCAGTACTTC.

The chain uses TRBV7-9 and TRBJ2-2, with 13 bases lining up with TRBD2. Germline-derived CDR1 and CDR2 are SEHNR and FQNEAQ (reference sequence). The CDR3 runs to 18 residues. The junction had 9 bases not matched to a gene; V was cut back by 5 bases and J by 3 bases. The CDR3 DNA reads as TGTGCCAGCAGCCCTAGTGGACTAGCGGGAGTCGACACCGGGGAGCTGTTTTTT. Its translation is CASSPSGLAGVDTGELFF.

The chain is built from TRBV19 and TRBJ1-1; D is ambiguous. Trimming took 3 bases from V and 0 from J, leaving 5 bases between them. The CDR3 totals 13 residues. The germline gives CDR1 LNHDA, CDR2 SQIVND (reference sequence). The CDR3: CASSISMNTEAFF. CDR3 nucleotides: TGTGCCAGTAGTATTTCCATGAACACTGAAGCTTTCTTT.

A remark on this clonotype: A read error may produce the germline difference seen at one junction end. CDR3 in DNA: TGTGCCACCAGCGGAGATAATCGGCTGACTGAAGCTTTCTTT. It is translated as CATSGDNRLTEAFF. The rearrangement uses TRBV15 and TRBJ1-1; no firm D call. CDR3 length equals 14 residues. CDR1 is LNHNV and CDR2 is YYDKDF in the germline V gene (reference sequence).

This clonotype showed up just a few times. The chain recombines TRBV4-2 with TRBJ2-7; the match to TRBD2 covers 10 bases. J was trimmed by 9 bases and V by 1 base; bases with no gene match: 9. Germline V CDR1 and CDR2: LGHNA, YNFKEQ. This CDR3 is 15 amino acids long. CDR3 region: CASSQGPPAGGRQYF. DNA for the CDR3: TGTGCCAGCAGCCAAGGACCCCCAGCGGGAGGGCGGCAGTACTTC.

The chain joins TRBV5-6 to TRBJ2-7; perhaps TRBD1 as D (6 bases). This CDR3 region has 16 residues. V lost 0 bases and J lost 6, with 19 bases in between. Germline V gives CDR1 SGHDT, CDR2 YYEEEE. The CDR3 here is CASSLARGDVLSEQYF. The CDR3 coding sequence is TGTGCCAGCAGCTTGGCCAGGGGAGACGTTTTATCCGAGCAGTACTTC. Based on the CDR3 plus reference TRBV5-6 and TRBJ2-7, the full variable domain is DAGVTQSPTHLIKTRGQQVTLRCSPKSGHDTVSWYQQALGQGPQFIFQYYEEEERQRGNFPDRFSGHQFPNYSSELNVNALLLGDSALYLCASSLARGDVLSEQYFGPGTRLTVT.

V gene TRBV5-1 combines with J gene TRBJ2-1, with 7 positions matching TRBD1. The junction had 2 bases not matched to a gene; V was cut back by 3 bases and J by 5 bases. The CDR3 is made up of 13 amino acids. Germline V gene lookup returns CDR1 SGHRS and CDR2 YFSETQ. DNA of the CDR3: TGCGCCAGCAGCTGGGACAGAGACAATGAGCAGTTCTTC. Translation gives CASSWDRDNEQFF.

This clonotype was picked up a small number of times. J is TRBJ1-2 and V is TRBV7-2; TRBD1 matches 7 bases. V gave up 5 bases and J gave up 5 bases; unmatched junction bases: 8. The CDR3 contains 14 residues. CDR1 is SGHTA, CDR2 FQGNSA, per germline. In nucleotides, the CDR3 is TGTGCCAGCAGCCGTGGAGCCAGGGGGTATGGCTACACCTTC. This translates into CASSRGARGYGYTF.

The chain has TRBV28 and TRBJ2-7; 7 bases align to TRBD1. There are 16 residues in the CDR3. Germline values: CDR1 MDHEN, CDR2 SYDVKM. The ends lost 6 bases at V and 2 bases at J; junction bases unmatched: 13. CDR3 sequence reads: CASRLELTGSPYEQYF. The CDR3 DNA sequence: TGTGCCAGCAGGCTGGAACTGACAGGGAGTCCCTACGAGCAGTACTTC. Supplemented by reference TRBV28 and TRBJ2-7, the full variable domain reads DVKVTQSSRYLVKRTGEKVFLECVQDMDHENMFWYRQDPGLGLRLIYFSYDVKMKEKGDIPEGYSVSREKKERFSLILESASTNQTSMYLCASRLELTGSPYEQYFGPGTRLTVT.

The J gene is TRBJ1-6, the V gene TRBV27; tentative D call: TRBD1 (6 bases). Germline V lookup: CDR1 MNHEY, CDR2 SMNVEV (reference sequence). V dropped 6 bases and J dropped 7 bases, with 16 bases sitting between them. This CDR3 contains 15 residues. The CDR3 reads CASSRVAGGNSPLHF. CDR3 sequence (DNA): TGTGCCAGCAGCCGAGTCGCGGGGGGCAATTCACCCCTCCACTTT.

The gene calls are TRBV12-3 or TRBV12-4 and TRBJ2-5; the D gene is possibly TRBD2 (5 bases). V dropped 5 bases and J dropped 0 bases, with 10 bases sitting between them. The CDR3 runs to 14 residues. As DNA, the CDR3 is TGTGCCAGCAGTCCAGGACTGGACCAAGAGACCCAGTACTTC. Translation gives CASSPGLDQETQYF.

The rearrangement joins TRBV12-3 or TRBV12-4 to TRBJ2-1; 8 bases are shared with TRBD2. CDR3 length: 17 amino acids. Trimming at V came to 4 bases and at J to 4 bases, leaving 12 bases not matched to a gene. The CDR3 nucleotides are TGTGCCAGCAGTTCGGCAGGGCGACTAGCGCCTTACAATGAGCAGTTCTTC. Its translation is CASSSAGRLAPYNEQFF.

This clonotype was observed a handful of times. The chain carries TRBV6-1 and TRBJ2-7; D is undetermined. V shed 2 bases and J shed 3 bases, with 5 bases lying between them. The CDR3 length is 12 residues. From germline, CDR1 is MNHNS and CDR2 SASEGT. CDR3 loop: CASSERFYEQYF. The CDR3 DNA follows: TGTGCCAGCAGTGAACGGTTCTACGAGCAGTACTTC.

This clonotype was detected only a few times. The chain links TRBV21-1 to TRBJ1-1; the table names TRBD1, a call not compared with the DNA. TRBV21-1 is termed a pseudogene. The CDR3 loop spans 17 amino acids. The DNA of the CDR3 is TGTGCCAGAGGTTCGTTCCGACAGGGGACTATGAACACTGAAGCTTTCTTT. Translating it yields CARGSFRQGTMNTEAFF.

The rearrangement joins TRBV7-2 to TRBJ1-5; D unresolved. The germline V and J ends were trimmed by 5 bases and 0 bases, with 17 bases remaining between them. CDR1 is SGHTA and CDR2 is FQGNSA in the germline V gene. The CDR3 sequence is 17 residues long. Written as DNA, the CDR3 is TGTGCCAGCAGCCTTGTTGGTACGGAGTATAGCAATCAGCCCCAGCATTTT. This translates into CASSLVGTEYSNQPQHF.

This clonotype was seen only a few times. The chain recombines TRBV7-3 with TRBJ2-1, with D perhaps being TRBD1 or TRBD2 (5 bases each). This CDR3 region has 16 residues. V was cut by 5 bases and J by 8 bases, with 22 bases left in between. CDR1 is SGHTA and CDR2 is FQGTGA in the germline V gene. CDR3 nucleotide sequence: TGTGCCAGCAGCCTCAGGCCGGGGACGACCGGGGATGAGCAGTTCTTC. It encodes CASSLRPGTTGDEQFF.